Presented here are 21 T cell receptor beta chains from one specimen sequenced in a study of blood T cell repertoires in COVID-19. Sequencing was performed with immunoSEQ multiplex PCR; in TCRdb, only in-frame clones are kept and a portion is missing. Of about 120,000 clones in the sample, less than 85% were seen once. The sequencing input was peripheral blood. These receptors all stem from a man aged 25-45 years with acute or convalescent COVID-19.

The CDR3 bases are TGTGCCAGCAGCTTAACTGGAGATAATTCACCCCTCCACTTT. It specifies CASSLTGDNSPLHF. This rearrangement joins TRBV7-3 to TRBJ1-6; D is ambiguous. The CDR3 runs 14 residues. The germline CDR1 and CDR2 sequences are SGHTA and FQGTGA. The germline V and J ends were trimmed by 0 bases and 5 bases, with 5 bases remaining between them.

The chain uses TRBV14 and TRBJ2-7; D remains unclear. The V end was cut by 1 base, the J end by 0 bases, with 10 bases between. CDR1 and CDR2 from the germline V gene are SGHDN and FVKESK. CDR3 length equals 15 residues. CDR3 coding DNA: TGTGCCAGCAGCCAAGGCAGGCCCTTCTCCTACGAGCAGTACGTC. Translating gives CASSQGRPFSYEQYV.

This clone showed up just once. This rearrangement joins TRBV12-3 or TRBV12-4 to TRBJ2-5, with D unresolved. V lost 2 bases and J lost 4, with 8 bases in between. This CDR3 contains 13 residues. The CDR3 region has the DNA TGTGCCAGCAGTTTATCTAGAAGAGAGACCCAGTACTTC. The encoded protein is CASSLSRRETQYF.

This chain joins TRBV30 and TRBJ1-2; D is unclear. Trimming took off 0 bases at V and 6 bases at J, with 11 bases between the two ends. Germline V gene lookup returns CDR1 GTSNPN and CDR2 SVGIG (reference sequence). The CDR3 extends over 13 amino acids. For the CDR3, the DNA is TGTGCCTGGAGTGTAGCGGGGAATAATGGCTACACCTTC. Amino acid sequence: CAWSVAGNNGYTF.

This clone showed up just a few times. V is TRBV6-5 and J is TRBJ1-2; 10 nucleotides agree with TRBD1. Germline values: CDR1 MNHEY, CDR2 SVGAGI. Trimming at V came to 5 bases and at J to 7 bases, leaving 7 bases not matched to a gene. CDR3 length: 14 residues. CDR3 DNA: TGTGCCAGCAGTCCGGGGACAGGGGCGCTTGGCTACACCTTC. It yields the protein CASSPGTGALGYTF.

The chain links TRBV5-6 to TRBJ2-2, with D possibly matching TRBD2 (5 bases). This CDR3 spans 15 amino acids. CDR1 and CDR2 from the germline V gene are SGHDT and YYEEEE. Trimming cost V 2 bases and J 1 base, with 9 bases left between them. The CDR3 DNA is TGTGCCAGCAGCTTACCGGGGTTGAACACCGGGGAGCTGTTTTTT. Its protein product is CASSLPGLNTGELFF.

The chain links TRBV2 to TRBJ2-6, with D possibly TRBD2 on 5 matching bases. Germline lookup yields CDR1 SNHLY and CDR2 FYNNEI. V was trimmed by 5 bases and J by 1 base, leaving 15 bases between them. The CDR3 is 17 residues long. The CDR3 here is CASSLDSPLSGANVLTF. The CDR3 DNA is TGTGCCAGCAGTTTGGACTCTCCCTTGTCTGGGGCCAACGTCCTGACTTTC.

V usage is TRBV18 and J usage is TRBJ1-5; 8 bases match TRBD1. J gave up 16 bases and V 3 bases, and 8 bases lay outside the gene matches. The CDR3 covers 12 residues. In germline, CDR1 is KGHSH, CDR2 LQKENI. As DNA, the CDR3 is TGTGCCAGCTCACCGGACAGGGCCGGTTTCCATTTT. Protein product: CASSPDRAGFHF. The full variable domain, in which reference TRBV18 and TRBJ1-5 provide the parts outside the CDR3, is NAGVMQNPRHLVRRRGQEARLRCSPMKGHSHVYWYRQLPEEGLKFMVYLQKENIIDESGMPKERFSAEFPKEGPSILRIQQVVRGDSAAYFCASSPDRAGFHFGDGTRLSIL.

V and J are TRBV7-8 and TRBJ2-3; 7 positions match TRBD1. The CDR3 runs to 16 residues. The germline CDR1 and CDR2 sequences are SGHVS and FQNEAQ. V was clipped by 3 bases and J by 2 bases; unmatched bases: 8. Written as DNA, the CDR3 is TGTGCCAGCAGCTTGGTGACAGGGTCGGACACAGATACGCAGTATTTT. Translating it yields CASSLVTGSDTDTQYF.

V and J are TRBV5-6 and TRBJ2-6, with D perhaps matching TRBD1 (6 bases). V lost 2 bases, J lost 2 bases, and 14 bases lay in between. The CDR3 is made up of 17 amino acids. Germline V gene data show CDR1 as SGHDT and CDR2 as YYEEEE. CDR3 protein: CASSFLGAGPGANVLTF. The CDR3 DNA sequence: TGTGCCAGCAGCTTTTTGGGGGCAGGGCCTGGGGCCAACGTCCTGACTTTC.

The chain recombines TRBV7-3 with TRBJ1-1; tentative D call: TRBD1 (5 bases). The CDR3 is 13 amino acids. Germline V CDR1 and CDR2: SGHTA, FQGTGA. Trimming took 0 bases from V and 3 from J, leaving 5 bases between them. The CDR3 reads CASSLTGDTEAFF. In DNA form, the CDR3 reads TGTGCCAGCAGCTTAACAGGGGACACTGAAGCTTTCTTT.

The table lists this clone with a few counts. The CDR3 DNA reads as TGTGCCAGCAGCCGGACAGGAGGGGAGCAGTTCTTC. Translated: CASSRTGGEQFF. The J gene is TRBJ2-1, the V gene TRBV7-9; D perhaps matches TRBD1 (7 bases). The CDR3 is made up of 12 amino acids. The germline V gene has CDR1 SEHNR and CDR2 FQNEAQ (reference sequence). Trimming removed 5 bases at V and 10 bases at J, with 12 bases between.

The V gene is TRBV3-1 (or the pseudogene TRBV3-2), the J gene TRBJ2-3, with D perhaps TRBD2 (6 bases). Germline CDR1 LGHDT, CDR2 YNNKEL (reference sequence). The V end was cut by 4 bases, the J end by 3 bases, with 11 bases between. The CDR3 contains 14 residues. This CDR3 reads CASSLKGGTDTQYF. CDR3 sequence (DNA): TGTGCCAGCAGCCTAAAGGGAGGAACAGATACGCAGTATTTT.

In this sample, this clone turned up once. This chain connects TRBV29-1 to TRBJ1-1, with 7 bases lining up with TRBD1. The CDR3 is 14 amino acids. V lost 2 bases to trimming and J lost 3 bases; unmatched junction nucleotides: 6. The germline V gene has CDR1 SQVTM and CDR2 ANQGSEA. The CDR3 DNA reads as TGCAGCGTTGAAAAAGGGGGCGCTTACACTGAAGCTTTCTTT. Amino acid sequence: CSVEKGGAYTEAFF.

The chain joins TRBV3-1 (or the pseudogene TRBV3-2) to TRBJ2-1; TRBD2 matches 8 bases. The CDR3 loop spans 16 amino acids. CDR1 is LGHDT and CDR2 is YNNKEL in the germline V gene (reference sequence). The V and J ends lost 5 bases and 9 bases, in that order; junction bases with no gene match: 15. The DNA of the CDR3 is TGTGCCAGCAGCGATTGGGAGTCAGCGGGAGTAAGTGAGCAGTTCTTC. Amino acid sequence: CASSDWESAGVSEQFF.

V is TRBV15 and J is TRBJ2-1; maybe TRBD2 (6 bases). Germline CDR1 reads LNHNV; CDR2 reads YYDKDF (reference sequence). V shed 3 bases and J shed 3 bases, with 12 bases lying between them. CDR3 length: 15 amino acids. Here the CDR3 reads CATSRRGDGYNEQFF. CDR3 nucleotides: TGTGCCACCAGCAGGCGGGGCGACGGCTACAATGAGCAGTTCTTC. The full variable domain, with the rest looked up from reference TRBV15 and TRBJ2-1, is DAMVIQNPRYQVTQFGKPVTLSCSQTLNHNVMYWYQQKSSQAPKLLFHYYDKDFNNEADTPDNFQSRRPNTSFCFLDIRSPGLGDTAMYLCATSRRGDGYNEQFFGPGTRLTVL.

CDR3 sequence: CASSPRGVYEQYV. CDR3 nucleotides: TGTGCCAGCTCACCCCGGGGGGTCTACGAGCAGTACGTC. The chain has TRBV18 and TRBJ2-7; 7 bases match TRBD2. CDR1 and CDR2 from the germline V gene are KGHSH and LQKENI. The CDR3 contains 13 residues. J gave up 3 bases and V 3 bases, and 2 bases lay outside the gene matches.

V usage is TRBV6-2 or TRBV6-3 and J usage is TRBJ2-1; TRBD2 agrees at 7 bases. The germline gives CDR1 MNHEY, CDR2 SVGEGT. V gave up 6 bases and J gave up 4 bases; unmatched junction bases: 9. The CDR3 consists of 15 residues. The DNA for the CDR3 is TGTGCCAGCAGCCAAGAGCGGGAAACTTACAATGAGCAGTTCTTC. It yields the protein CASSQERETYNEQFF.

DNA for the CDR3: TGTGCCACCAGCACTTTACAGGGGGCGGGTACTGAAGCTTTCTTT. Its protein is CATSTLQGAGTEAFF. V usage is TRBV15 and J usage is TRBJ1-1; 9 bases align to TRBD1. The trim removed 4 bases at V and 5 bases at J, leaving 8 bases unmatched. The germline gives CDR1 LNHNV, CDR2 YYDKDF (reference sequence). The CDR3 has 15 residues.

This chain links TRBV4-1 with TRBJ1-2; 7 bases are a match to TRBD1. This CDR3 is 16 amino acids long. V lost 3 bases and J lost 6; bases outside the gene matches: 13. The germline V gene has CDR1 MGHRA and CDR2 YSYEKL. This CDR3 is CASSQAHTTGVDGYTF. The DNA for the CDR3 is TGCGCCAGCAGCCAGGCCCATACCACAGGGGTTGATGGCTACACCTTC.

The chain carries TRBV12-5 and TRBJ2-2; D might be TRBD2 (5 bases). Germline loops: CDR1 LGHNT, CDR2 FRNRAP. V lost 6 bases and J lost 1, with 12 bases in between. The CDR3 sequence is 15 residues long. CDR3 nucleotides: TGTGCTAGTGGCCGGACTGGTCTGAACACCGGGGAGCTGTTTTTT. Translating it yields CASGRTGLNTGELFF.